This T cell receptor beta chain was profiled in a study of CD8 T cells in Susac syndrome. A quantity of about 0.5 to 1 ug RNA underwent reverse transcription using random hexamers. Amplification of the TCR beta CDR3 was carried out by immunoSEQ multiplex PCR, which spanned a total of 54 Vbeta and 13 Jbeta segments. TCRdb recomputed calls from the immunoSEQ multiplex PCR reads with MiXCR, one row per CDR3 protein. The sample lists 100,000 to 150,000 distinct CDR3 sequences, more than 80% occurring once. Only a few counts were recorded for this clonotype. The CDR3 loop spans 12 amino acids. Trimming took off 9 bases at V and 4 bases at J, with 10 bases between the two ends. Sequencing targeted TCR beta in blood CD8+ and CD4+ T cells. Each multiple sclerosis control was a treatment-naive patient with relapsing-remitting disease that was either stable or active. It was negative isolation that provided the CD8+ and CD4+ T cells, whereas TEMRA cells were enriched by FACS.

This clonotype was obtained from a human donor with multiple sclerosis. The chain employs TRBV12-3 or TRBV12-4 and TRBJ2-1; D is uncertain. Sequencing was carried out using CD8+ T cells from PBMCs. The CDR3 loop is CASSPGYNEQFF. CDR3 DNA: TGTGCCAGTAGTCCCGGGTACAATGAGCAGTTCTTC.